Listed below are T cell receptor beta chains from one sample, sequenced in a study of PD-1 blockade in classical Hodgkin lymphoma. Generated by immunoSEQ multiplex PCR, the TCRdb table keeps only in-frame clones and is missing some. The data show about 20,000 clones, approximately 73% seen once. The sample was peripheral blood mononuclear cells (PBMCs), taken before the second cycle of nivolumab. The receptors derive from a human donor with classical Hodgkin lymphoma. Both conserved end residues are part of each CDR3. D genes are given only for firm matches. Size is omitted from some rows. Given values are once, few, many or a class for expanded clones.

D	V	J	size	CDR3
TRBD1	TRBV9	TRBJ2-2	NA	CASSDRTGRSGELFF
NA	TRBV19	TRBJ1-6	NA	CASSVQGYNSPLHF
NA	TRBV16	TRBJ2-2	few	CASSHQVDGELFF
NA	TRBV7-9	TRBJ2-3	NA	CASSLVVPPTDTQYF
NA	TRBV4-1	TRBJ1-5	NA	CASSQALYSNQPQHF
NA	TRBV5-8	TRBJ2-5	NA	CASSRRPIQETQYF
NA	TRBV10-3	TRBJ2-6	NA	CAIRATGSGANVLTF
NA	TRBV15	TRBJ2-7	NA	CATSRASENYEQYF
NA	TRBV5-6	TRBJ1-6	once	CASSSTWLGSLHF
NA	TRBV27	TRBJ1-2	NA	CASSLGRATNYGYTF
NA	TRBV5-1	TRBJ2-3	NA	CASSLDASGGPQSTDTQYF
NA	TRBV18	TRBJ2-1	NA	CASSPGADSYNEQFF
NA	TRBV6-1	TRBJ1-2	NA	CARETGWAVGTF
NA	TRBV20-1	TRBJ2-7	NA	CSASNPTRQYF
NA	TRBV5-1	TRBJ2-1	NA	CASSLVADRYNEQFF
TRBD1	TRBV10-3	TRBJ1-2	few	CAIRKTGGDGYTF
NA	TRBV4-1	TRBJ2-5	NA	CASSQDQGREQYF
NA	TRBV7-9	TRBJ2-2	few	CASSLVGGVGAGELFF
NA	TRBV5-4	TRBJ2-7	NA	CASSLAREQYF
NA	TRBV5-1	TRBJ2-5	NA	CASSLVGTALRETQYF
TRBD1	TRBV5-1	TRBJ2-1	NA	CASSLGQGNEQFF
NA	TRBV27	TRBJ2-1	few	CASSLGAGNYNEQFF
NA	TRBV14	TRBJ1-1	NA	CASSQGRGTTNTEAFF
NA	TRBV21-1	TRBJ1-3	few	CASSPGGARPGNTIYF
TRBD1	TRBV19	TRBJ1-1	NA	CASIRQGANTEAFF
TRBD2	TRBV5-1	TRBJ2-1	NA	CASADTTGLAGHYNEQFF
NA	TRBV19	TRBJ2-2	NA	CASTQRDRELFF
NA	TRBV6-1	TRBJ2-3	once	CASAPRGGSTDTQYF
TRBD1	TRBV10-3	TRBJ2-7	NA	CAISERTGSYEQYF
TRBD2	TRBV6-6	TRBJ2-1	NA	CASTQKLLAGNNEQFF
TRBD1	TRBV7-7	TRBJ2-2	medium-sized	CASSPGTGVAGELFF
TRBD2	TRBV4-1	TRBJ2-3	NA	CASSRLAGSTDTQYF
NA	TRBV6-1	TRBJ1-3	NA	CASTPEGHSGNTIYF
NA	TRBV20-1	TRBJ2-7	NA	CSAPQGDEQYF
TRBD2	TRBV7-8	TRBJ2-2	NA	CASSPSPTSGSLAGELFF
NA	TRBV27	TRBJ2-1	NA	CASSLGNEQFF
NA	TRBV30	TRBJ1-4	NA	CAWTGMGGSATNEKLFF
TRBD2	TRBV4-2	TRBJ2-7	few	CASSHLGTSGSVEQYF
TRBD1	TRBV5-1	TRBJ2-3	NA	CASSSRGTGAFGTDTQYF
TRBD1	TRBV10-3	TRBJ1-2	few	CAISESGQGVYGYTF
NA	TRBV27	TRBJ1-2	NA	CASSSRDGNYGYTF
NA	TRBV5-6	TRBJ2-3	NA	CASSLGPEGTDTQYF
TRBD2	TRBV19	TRBJ2-1	NA	CASSIWVAGYNEQFF
NA	TRBV25-1	TRBJ1-4	NA	CASSDLGEKLFF
TRBD1	TRBV5-1	TRBJ2-2	few	CASSAGGAPGELFF
TRBD2	TRBV10-3	TRBJ2-1	NA	CAIGASGSHEQFF
NA	TRBV4-1	TRBJ2-1	NA	CASSQDQGLGNEQFF
NA	TRBV4-1	TRBJ2-3	NA	CASSSKHREIDTQYF
NA	TRBV19	TRBJ2-3	NA	CASRKPSTDTQYF
TRBD1	TRBV13	TRBJ2-7	NA	CASSGTGVNEQYF
TRBD1	TRBV7-9	TRBJ2-7	few	CASSLGQGDGEQYF
NA	TRBV10-1	TRBJ2-2	few	CASSAYRGTGELFF
NA	TRBV29-1	TRBJ1-5	NA	CSVRDSPNGNQPQHF
NA	TRBV6-5	TRBJ1-2	NA	CASSNRANYGYTF
TRBD1	TRBV7-2	TRBJ1-5	NA	CASSSPGGQGGSNPQHF
NA	TRBV4-2	TRBJ2-3	NA	CASSPSSGSGDTQYF
TRBD2	TRBV29-1	TRBJ2-7	few	CSVLLAGLDEQYF
NA	TRBV5-6	TRBJ1-1	NA	CASSLPGRSTEAFF
NA	TRBV6-1	TRBJ2-7	NA	CASSEWGVSQYF